One T cell receptor (beta chain) is described in this entry. The treatment: oral pan-JAK inhibitor, 5-10 mg twice daily. This sample stems from a study of CD8+ T cells in alopecia areata. The authors extracted RNA and reverse transcribed it into cDNA as the sequencing template. This table comes from immunoSEQ multiplex PCR, and its TCRdb copy is limited to in-frame clones, with some not included. The sample lists about 100,000 clones; 84% were seen once. CDR1 is SGHRS, CDR2 YFSETQ, per germline. This CDR3 comprises 17 residues. J was trimmed by 1 base and V by 0 bases; bases with no gene match: 3. Material: CD8+ T cells sorted from blood, obtained at week 24, from a patient treated with tofacitinib. The sequence derives from a human donor with alopecia areata. This sequence joins TRBV5-1 and TRBJ2-3; 12 bases map to TRBD1. CDR3 sequence reads: CASSLEGTGGRTDTQYF. CDR3 nucleotides: TGCGCCAGCAGCTTGGAAGGGACAGGGGGCCGCACAGATACGCAGTATTTT.